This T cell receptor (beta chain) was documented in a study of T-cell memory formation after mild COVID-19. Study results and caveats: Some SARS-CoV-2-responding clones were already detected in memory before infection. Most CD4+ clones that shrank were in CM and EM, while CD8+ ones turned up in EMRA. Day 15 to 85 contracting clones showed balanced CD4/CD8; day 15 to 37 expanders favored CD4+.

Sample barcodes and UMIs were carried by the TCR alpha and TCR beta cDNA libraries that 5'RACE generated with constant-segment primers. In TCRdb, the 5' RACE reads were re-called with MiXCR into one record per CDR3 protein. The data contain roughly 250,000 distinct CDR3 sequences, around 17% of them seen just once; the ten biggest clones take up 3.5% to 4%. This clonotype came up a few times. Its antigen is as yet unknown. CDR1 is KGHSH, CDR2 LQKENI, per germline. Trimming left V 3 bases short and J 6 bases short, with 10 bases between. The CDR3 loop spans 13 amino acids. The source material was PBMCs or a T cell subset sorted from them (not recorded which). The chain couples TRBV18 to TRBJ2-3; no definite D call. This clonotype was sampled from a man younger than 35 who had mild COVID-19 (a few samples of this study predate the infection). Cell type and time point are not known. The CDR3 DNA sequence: TGTGCCAGCTCACCGGACCGCCCCGATACGCAGTATTTT. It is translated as CASSPDRPDTQYF.